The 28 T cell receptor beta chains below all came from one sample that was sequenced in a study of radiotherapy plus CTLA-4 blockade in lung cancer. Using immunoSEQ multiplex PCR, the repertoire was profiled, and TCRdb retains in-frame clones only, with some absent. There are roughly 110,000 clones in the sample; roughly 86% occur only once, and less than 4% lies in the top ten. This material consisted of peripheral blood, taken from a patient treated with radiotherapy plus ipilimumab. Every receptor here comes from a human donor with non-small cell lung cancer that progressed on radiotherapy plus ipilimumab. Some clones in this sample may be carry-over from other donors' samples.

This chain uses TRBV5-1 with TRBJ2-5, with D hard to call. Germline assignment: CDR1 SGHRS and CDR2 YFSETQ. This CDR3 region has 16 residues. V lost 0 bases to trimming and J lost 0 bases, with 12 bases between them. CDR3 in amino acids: CASSLVPISYQETQYF. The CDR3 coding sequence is TGCGCCAGCAGCTTGGTTCCTATATCGTACCAAGAGACCCAGTACTTC.

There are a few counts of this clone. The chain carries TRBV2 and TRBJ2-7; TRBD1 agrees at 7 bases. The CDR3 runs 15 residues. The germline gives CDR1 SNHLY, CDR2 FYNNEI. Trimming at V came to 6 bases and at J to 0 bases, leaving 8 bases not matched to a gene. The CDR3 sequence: CASRVGTASSYEQYF. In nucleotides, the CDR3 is TGTGCCAGCAGGGTCGGGACAGCCAGCTCCTACGAGCAGTACTTC.

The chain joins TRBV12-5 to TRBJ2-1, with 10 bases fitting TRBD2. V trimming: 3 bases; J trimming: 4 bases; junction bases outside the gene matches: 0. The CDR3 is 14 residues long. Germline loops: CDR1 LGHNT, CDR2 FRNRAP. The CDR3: CASGLAGGYNEQFF. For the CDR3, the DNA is TGTGCTAGTGGTTTAGCGGGGGGGTACAATGAGCAGTTCTTC.

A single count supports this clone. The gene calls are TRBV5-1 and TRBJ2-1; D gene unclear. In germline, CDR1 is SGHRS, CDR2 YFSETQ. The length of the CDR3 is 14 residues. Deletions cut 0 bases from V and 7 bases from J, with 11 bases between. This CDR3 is CASSLDSYGNEQFF. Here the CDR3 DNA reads TGCGCCAGCAGCTTGGATTCCTACGGAAATGAGCAGTTCTTC.

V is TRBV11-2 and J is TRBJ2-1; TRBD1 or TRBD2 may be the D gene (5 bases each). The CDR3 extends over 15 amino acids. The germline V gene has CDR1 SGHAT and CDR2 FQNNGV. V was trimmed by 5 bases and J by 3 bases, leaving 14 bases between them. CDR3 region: CASSPDRLNYNEQFF. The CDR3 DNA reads TGTGCCAGCAGCCCTGACAGACTAAACTACAATGAGCAGTTCTTC. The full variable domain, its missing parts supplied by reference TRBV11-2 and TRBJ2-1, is EAGVAQSPRYKIIEKRQSVAFWCNPISGHATLYWYQQILGQGPKLLIQFQNNGVVDDSQLPKDRFSAERLKGVDSTLKIQPAKLEDSAVYLCASSPDRLNYNEQFFGPGTRLTVL.

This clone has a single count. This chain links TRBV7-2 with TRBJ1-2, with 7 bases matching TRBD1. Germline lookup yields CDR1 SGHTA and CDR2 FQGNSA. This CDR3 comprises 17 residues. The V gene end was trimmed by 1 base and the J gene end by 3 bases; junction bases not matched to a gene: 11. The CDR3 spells CASSLGETGYPYYGYTF. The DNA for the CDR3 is TGTGCCAGCAGCTTAGGAGAGACAGGGTACCCTTACTATGGCTACACCTTC.

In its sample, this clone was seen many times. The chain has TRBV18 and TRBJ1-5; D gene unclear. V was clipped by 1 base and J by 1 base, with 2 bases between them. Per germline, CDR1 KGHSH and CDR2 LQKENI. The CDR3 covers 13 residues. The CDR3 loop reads CASSPRSNQPQHF. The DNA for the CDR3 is TGTGCCAGCTCACCACGGAGCAATCAGCCCCAGCATTTT.

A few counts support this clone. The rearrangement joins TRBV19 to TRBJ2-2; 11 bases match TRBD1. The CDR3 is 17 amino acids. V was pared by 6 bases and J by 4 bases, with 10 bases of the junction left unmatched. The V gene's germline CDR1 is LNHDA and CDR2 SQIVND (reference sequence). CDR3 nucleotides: TGTGCCAGTAGCAATAAAGGGACAGGGGGATCCACCGGGGAGCTGTTTTTT. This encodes CASSNKGTGGSTGELFF. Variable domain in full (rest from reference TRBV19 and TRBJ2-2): DGGITQSPKYLFRKEGQNVTLSCEQNLNHDAMYWYRQDPGQGLRLIYYSQIVNDFQKGDIAEGYSVSREKKESFPLTVTSAQKNPTAFYLCASSNKGTGGSTGELFFGEGSRLTVL.

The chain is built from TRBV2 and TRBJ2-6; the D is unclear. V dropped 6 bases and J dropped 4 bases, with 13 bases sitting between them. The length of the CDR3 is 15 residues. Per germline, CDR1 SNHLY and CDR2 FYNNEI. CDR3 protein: CASSPDQAGANVLTF. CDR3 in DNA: TGTGCCAGCAGCCCTGATCAGGCGGGGGCCAACGTCCTGACTTTC. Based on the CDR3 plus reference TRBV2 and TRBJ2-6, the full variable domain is EPEVTQTPSHQVTQMGQEVILRCVPISNHLYFYWYRQILGQKVEFLVSFYNNEISEKSEIFDDQFSVERPDGSNFTLKIRSTKLEDSAMYFCASSPDQAGANVLTFGAGSRLTVL.

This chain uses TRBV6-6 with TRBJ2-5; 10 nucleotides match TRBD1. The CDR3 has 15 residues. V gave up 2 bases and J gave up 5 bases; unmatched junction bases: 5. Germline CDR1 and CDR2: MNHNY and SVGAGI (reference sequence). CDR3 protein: CASSYQTGGVETQYF. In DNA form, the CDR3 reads TGTGCCAGCAGTTACCAGACAGGGGGCGTGGAGACCCAGTACTTC.

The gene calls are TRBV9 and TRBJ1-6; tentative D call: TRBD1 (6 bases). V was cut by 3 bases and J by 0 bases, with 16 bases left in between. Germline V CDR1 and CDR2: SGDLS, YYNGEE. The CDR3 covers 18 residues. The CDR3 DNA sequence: TGTGCCAGCAGCGCCGGGGAGACAGGAAGCTCCTATAATTCACCCCTCCACTTT. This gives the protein CASSAGETGSSYNSPLHF.

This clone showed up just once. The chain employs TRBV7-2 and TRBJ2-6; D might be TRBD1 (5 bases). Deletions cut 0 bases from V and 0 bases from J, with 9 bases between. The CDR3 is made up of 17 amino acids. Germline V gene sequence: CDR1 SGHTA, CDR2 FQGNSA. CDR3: CASSLAHRSSGANVLTF. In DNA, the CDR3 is TGTGCCAGCAGCTTAGCCCACAGGAGCTCTGGGGCCAACGTCCTGACTTTC.

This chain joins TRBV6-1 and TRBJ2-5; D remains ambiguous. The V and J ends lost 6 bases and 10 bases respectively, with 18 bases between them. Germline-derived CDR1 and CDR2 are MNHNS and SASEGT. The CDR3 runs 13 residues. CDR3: CASSFVAGANQYF. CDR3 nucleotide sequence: TGTGCCAGCAGCTTCGTTGCCGGAGCTAACCAGTACTTC.

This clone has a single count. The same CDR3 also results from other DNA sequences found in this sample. CDR3 nucleotides: TGCGCCAGCAGCTTGGCCGTGGGAGCGGGGGGTCAAGAGACCCAGTACTTC. The encoded protein is CASSLAVGAGGQETQYF. The rearrangement uses TRBV5-1 and TRBJ2-5, with 9 bases aligning to TRBD2. This CDR3 has 17 amino acids. The germline V gene encodes CDR1 SGHRS and CDR2 YFSETQ. Unmatched junction bases numbered 8, after V lost 0 bases and J lost 2 bases.

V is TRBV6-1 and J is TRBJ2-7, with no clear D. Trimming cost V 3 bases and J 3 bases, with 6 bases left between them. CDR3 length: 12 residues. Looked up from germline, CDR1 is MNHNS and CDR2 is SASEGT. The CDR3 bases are TGTGCCAGCAGTGAGGGGATCTACGAGCAGTACTTC. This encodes CASSEGIYEQYF.

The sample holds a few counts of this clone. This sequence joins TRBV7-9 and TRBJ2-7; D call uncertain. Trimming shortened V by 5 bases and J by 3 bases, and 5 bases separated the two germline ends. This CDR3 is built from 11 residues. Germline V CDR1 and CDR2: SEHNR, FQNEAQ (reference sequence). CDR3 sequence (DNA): TGTGCCAGCAGCCTAAACTACGAGCAGTACTTC. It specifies CASSLNYEQYF. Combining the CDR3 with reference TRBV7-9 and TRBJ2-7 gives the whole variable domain DTGVSQNPRHKITKRGQNVTFRCDPISEHNRLYWYRQTLGQGPEFLTYFQNEAQLEKSRLLSDRFSAERPKGSFSTLEIQRTEQGDSAMYLCASSLNYEQYFGPGTRLTVT.

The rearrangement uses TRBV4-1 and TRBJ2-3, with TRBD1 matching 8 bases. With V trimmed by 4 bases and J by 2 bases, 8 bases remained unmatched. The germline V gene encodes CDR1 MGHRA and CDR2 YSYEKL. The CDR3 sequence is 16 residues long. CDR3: CASSRGQEPPTDTQYF. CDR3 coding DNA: TGCGCCAGCAGCCGGGGACAGGAACCACCCACAGATACGCAGTATTTT.

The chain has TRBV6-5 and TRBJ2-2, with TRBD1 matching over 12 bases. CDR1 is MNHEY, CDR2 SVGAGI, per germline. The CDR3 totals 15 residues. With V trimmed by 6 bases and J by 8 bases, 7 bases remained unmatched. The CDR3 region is CASSSGTGGVGELFF. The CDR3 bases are TGTGCCAGCAGCTCCGGGACAGGGGGCGTGGGGGAGCTGTTTTTT.

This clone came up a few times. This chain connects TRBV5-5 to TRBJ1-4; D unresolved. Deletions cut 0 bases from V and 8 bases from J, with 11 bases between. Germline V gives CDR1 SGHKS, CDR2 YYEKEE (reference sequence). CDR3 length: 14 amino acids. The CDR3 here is CASSLVGREEKLFF. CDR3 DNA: TGTGCCAGCAGCTTGGTGGGGAGGGAAGAAAAACTGTTTTTT.

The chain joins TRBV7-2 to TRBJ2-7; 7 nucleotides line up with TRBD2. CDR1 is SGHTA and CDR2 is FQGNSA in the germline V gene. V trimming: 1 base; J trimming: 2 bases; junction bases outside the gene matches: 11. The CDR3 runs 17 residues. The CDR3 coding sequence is TGTGCCAGCAGCTTAGAGGGGCGGGGGATTACTCCCTACGAGCAGTACTTC. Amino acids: CASSLEGRGITPYEQYF.

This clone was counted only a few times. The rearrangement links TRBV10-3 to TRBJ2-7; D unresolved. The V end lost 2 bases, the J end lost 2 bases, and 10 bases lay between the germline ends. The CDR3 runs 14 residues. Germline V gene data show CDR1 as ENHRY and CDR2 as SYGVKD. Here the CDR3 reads CAISEGPLPYEQYF. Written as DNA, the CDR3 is TGTGCCATCAGTGAGGGTCCTCTACCCTACGAGCAGTACTTC.

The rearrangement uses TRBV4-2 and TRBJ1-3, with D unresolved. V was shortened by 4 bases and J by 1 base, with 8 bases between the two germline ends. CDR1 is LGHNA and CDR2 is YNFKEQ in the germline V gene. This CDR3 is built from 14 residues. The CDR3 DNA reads TGTGCCAGCAGCCGGACCGATTCTGGAAACACCATATATTTT. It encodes CASSRTDSGNTIYF.

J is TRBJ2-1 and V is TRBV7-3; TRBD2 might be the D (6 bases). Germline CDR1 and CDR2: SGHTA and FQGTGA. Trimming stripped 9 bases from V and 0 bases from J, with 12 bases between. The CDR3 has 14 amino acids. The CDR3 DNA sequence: TGTGCCAGTAGTGGGGGGAGCTCCTACAATGAGCAGTTCTTC. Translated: CASSGGSSYNEQFF.

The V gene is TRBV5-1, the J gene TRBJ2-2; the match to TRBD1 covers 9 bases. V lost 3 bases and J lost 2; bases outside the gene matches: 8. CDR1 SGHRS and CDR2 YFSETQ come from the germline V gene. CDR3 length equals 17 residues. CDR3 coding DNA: TGCGCCAGCAGCTGGGGGGGACAGGGTCCCAACACCGGGGAGCTGTTTTTT. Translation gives CASSWGGQGPNTGELFF.

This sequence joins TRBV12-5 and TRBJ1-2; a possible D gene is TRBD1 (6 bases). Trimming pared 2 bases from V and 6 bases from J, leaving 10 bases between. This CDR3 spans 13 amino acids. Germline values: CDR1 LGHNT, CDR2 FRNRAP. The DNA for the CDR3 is TGTGCTAGTGGTTTGTCGGGACAAGATGGCTACACCTTC. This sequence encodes CASGLSGQDGYTF.

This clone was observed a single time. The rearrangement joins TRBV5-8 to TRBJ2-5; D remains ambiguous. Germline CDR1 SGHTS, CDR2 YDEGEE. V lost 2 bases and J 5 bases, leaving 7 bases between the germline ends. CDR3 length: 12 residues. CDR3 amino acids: CASSFLGETQYF. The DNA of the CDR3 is TGTGCCAGCAGCTTTTTGGGTGAGACCCAGTACTTC.

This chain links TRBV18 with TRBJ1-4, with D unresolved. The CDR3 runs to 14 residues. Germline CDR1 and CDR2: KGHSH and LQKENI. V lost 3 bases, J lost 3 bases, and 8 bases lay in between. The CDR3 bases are TGTGCCAGCTCACCCGTGAGATCTAATGAAAAACTGTTTTTT. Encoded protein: CASSPVRSNEKLFF.

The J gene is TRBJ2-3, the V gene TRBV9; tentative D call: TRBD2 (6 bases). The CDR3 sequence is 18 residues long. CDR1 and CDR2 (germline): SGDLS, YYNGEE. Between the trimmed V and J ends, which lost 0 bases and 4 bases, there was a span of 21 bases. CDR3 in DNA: TGTGCCAGCAGCGTAGCCCCTTATCGCGGGAAAGTTGCAGATACGCAGTATTTT. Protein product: CASSVAPYRGKVADTQYF.